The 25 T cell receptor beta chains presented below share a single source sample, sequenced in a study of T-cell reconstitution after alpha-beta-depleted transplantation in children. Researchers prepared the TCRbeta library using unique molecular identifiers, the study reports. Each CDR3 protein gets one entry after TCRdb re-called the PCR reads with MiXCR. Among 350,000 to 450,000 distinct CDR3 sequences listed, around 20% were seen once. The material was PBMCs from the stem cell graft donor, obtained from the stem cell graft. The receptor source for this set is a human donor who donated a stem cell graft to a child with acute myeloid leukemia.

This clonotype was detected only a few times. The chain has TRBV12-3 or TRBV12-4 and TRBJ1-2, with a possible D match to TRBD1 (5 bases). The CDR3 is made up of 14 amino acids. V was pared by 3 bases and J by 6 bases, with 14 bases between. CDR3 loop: CASSFTGSTDGYTF. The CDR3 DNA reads TGTGCCAGCAGTTTTACAGGAAGCACCGATGGCTACACCTTC.

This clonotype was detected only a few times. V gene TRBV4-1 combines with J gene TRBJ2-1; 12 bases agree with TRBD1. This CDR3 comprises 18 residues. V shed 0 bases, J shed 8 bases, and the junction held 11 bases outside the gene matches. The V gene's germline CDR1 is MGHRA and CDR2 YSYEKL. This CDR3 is CASSQDRLSGQGAYEQFF. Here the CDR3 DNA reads TGCGCCAGCAGCCAAGATCGATTATCGGGACAGGGGGCGTATGAGCAGTTCTTC.

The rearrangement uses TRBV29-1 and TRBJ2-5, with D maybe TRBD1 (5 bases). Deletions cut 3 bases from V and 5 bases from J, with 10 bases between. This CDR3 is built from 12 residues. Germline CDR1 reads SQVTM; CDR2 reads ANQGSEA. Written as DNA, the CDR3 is TGCAGCGTTGACACAGGTTCGGAGACCCAGTACTTC. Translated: CSVDTGSETQYF.

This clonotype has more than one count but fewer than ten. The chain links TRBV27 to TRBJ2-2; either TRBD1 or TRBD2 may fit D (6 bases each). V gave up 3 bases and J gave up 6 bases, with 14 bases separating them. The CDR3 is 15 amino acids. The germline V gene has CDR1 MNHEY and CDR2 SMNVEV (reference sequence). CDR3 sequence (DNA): TGTGCCAGCAGTTTGTGGGGGGCCGTCGCCGGGGAGCTGTTTTTT. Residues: CASSLWGAVAGELFF.

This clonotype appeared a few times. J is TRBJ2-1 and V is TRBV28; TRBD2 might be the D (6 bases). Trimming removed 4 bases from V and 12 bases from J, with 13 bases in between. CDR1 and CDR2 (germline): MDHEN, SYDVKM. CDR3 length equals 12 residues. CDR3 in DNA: TGTGCCAGCAGTTCTCCGGGACTTGGGCAGTTCTTC. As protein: CASSSPGLGQFF.

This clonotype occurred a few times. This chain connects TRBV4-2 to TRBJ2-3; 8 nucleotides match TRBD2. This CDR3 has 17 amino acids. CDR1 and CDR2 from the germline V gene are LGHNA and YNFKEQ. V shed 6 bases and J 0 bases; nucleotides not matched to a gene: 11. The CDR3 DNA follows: TGTGCCAGCAGTCAACTTCTCGGGAGGGCTAGCACAGATACGCAGTATTTT. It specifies CASSQLLGRASTDTQYF.

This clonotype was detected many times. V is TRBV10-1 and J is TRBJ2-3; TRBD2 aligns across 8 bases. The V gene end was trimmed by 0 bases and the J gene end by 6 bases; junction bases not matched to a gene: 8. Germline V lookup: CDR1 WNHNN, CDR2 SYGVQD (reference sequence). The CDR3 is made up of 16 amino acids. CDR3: CASSESSGRLEDTQYF. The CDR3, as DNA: TGCGCCAGCAGTGAGTCAAGCGGGAGATTGGAGGATACGCAGTATTTT.

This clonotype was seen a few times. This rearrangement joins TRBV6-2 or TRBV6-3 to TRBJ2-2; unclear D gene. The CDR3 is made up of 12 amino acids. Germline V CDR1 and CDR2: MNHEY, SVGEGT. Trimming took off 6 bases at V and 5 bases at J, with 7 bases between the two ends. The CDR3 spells CASRFGTGELFF. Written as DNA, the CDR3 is TGTGCCAGCAGGTTTGGGACCGGGGAGCTGTTTTTT.

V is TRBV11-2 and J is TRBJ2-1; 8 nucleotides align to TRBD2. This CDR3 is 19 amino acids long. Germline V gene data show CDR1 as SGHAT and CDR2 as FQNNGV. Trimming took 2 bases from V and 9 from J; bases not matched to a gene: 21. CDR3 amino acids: CASSLKGRLTGGHNGEQFF. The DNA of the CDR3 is TGTGCCAGCAGCTTAAAAGGGAGGCTTACGGGAGGGCACAATGGTGAGCAGTTCTTC.

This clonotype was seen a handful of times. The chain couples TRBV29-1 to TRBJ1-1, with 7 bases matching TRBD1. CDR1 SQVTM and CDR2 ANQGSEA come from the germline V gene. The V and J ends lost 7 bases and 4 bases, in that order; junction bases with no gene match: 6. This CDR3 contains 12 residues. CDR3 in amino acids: CSGTTGATEAFF. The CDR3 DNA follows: TGCAGCGGTACAACAGGGGCCACTGAAGCTTTCTTT.

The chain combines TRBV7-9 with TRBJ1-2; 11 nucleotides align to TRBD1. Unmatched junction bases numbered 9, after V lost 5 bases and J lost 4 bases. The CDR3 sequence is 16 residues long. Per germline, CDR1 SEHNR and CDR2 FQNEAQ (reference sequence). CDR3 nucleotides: TGTGCCAGCAGCCCTCACGGACAGGGGGCTAGCTATGGCTACACCTTC. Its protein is CASSPHGQGASYGYTF.

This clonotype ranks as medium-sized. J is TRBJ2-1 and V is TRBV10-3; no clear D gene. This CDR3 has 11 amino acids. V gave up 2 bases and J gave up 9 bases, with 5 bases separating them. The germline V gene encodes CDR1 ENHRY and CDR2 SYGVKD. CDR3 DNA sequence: TGTGCCATCAGTGAGCTCGGTGAGCAGTTCTTC. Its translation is CAISELGEQFF.

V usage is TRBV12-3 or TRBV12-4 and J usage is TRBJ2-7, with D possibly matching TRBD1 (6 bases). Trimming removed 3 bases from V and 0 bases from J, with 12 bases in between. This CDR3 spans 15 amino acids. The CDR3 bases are TGTGCCAGCAGTTTCTCTACAGGGAACTCCTACGAGCAGTACTTC. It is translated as CASSFSTGNSYEQYF.

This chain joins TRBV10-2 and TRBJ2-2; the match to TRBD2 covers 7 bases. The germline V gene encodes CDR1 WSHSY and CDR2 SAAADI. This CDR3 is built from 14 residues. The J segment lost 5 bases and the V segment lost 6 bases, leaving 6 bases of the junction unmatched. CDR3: CASSPLAATGELFF. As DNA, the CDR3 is TGCGCCAGCAGCCCCCTAGCGGCTACCGGGGAGCTGTTTTTT.

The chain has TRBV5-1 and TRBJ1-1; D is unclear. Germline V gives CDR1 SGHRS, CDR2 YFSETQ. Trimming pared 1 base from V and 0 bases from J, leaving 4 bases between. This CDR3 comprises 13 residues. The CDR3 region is CASSLLLNTEAFF. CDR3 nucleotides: TGCGCCAGCAGCTTGTTGTTGAACACTGAAGCTTTCTTT.

The CDR3 bases are TGTGCCAGCAGAGCCTCCGTGTTCCAGCCCTCCTACAATGAGCAGTTCTTC. It is translated as CASRASVFQPSYNEQFF. V gene TRBV28 combines with J gene TRBJ2-1; D is unclear. The germline CDR1 and CDR2 sequences are MDHEN and SYDVKM. The CDR3 covers 17 residues. The V and J ends lost 6 bases and 0 bases respectively, with 18 bases between them.

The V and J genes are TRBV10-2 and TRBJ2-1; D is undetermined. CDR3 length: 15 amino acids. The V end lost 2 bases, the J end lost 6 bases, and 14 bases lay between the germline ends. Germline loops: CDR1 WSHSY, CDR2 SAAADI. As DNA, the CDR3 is TGCGCCAGCAGTGAGAGCTCGTCCGTCCTCAATGAGCAGTTCTTC. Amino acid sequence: CASSESSSVLNEQFF.

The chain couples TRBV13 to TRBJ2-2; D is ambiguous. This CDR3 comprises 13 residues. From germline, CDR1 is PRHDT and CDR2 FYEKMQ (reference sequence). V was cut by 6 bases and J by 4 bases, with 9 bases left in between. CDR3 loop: CASRGTGTGELFF. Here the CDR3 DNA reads TGTGCCAGCAGAGGCACGGGCACCGGGGAGCTGTTTTTT.

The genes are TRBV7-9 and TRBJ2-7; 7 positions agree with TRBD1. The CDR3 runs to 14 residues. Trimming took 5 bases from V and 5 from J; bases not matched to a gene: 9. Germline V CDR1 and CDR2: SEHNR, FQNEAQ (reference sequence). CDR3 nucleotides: TGTGCCAGCAGCGCTAACAGGGGCGGAGACGAGCAGTACTTC. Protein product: CASSANRGGDEQYF.

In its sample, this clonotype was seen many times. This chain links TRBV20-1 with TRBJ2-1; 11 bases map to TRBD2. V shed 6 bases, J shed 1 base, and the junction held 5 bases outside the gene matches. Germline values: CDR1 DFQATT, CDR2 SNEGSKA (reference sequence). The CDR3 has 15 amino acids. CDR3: CSAETSGISYNEQFF. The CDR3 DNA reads TGCAGTGCCGAGACTAGCGGGATATCCTACAATGAGCAGTTCTTC.

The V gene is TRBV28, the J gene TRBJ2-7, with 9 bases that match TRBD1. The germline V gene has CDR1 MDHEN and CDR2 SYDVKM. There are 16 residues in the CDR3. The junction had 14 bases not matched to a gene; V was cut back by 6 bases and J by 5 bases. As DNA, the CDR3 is TGTGCCAGCAGCACCATTAAACAGGGGGCGTTTGACGAGCAGTACTTC. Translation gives CASSTIKQGAFDEQYF. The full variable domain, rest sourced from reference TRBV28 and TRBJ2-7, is DVKVTQSSRYLVKRTGEKVFLECVQDMDHENMFWYRQDPGLGLRLIYFSYDVKMKEKGDIPEGYSVSREKKERFSLILESASTNQTSMYLCASSTIKQGAFDEQYFGPGTRLTVT.

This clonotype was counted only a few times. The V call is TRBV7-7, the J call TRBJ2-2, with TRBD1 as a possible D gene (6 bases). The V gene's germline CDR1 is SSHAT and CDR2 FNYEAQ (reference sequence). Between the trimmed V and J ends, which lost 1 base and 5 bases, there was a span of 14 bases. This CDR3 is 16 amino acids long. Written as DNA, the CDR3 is TGTGCCAGCAGCTTAGGAGGTGACAGGAGGACCGGGGAGCTGTTTTTT. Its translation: CASSLGGDRRTGELFF.

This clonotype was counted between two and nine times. CDR3 region: CASSSIPGQGRDEQFF. The CDR3 region has the DNA TGTGCCAGCAGTTCTATTCCGGGACAGGGGCGCGATGAGCAGTTCTTC. This rearrangement joins TRBV12-3 or TRBV12-4 to TRBJ2-1; the match to TRBD1 covers 10 bases. The junction had 11 bases not matched to a gene; V was cut back by 4 bases and J by 8 bases. CDR3 length equals 16 residues.

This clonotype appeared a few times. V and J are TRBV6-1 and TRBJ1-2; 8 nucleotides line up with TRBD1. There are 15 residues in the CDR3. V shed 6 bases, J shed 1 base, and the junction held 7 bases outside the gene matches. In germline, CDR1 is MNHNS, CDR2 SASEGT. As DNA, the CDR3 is TGTGCCAGCAGCCGGACAGGGTCTAATAACTATGGCTACACCTTC. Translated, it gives CASSRTGSNNYGYTF.

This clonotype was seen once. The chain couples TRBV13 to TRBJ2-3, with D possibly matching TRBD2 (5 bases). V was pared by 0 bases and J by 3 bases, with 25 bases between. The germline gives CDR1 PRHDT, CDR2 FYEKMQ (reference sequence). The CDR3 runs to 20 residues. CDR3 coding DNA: TGTGCCAGCAGCTTAGGCTCTAGACTAATCGGGGAGCGGACTACAGATACGCAGTATTTT. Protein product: CASSLGSRLIGERTTDTQYF.